The 2 T cell receptor beta chains presented below share a single source sample, sequenced in a study of shared clonotypes between healthy human individuals. The protocol was immunoSEQ multiplex PCR, while the TCRdb copy is restricted to in-frame clones and leaves out a portion. The sample yields about 1.4 million clones, approximately 97% seen once. Sequenced input: naive CD4+ T cells sorted from blood. Subset here: CD45RA+ positively selected. The receptors stem from a man aged 25 to 45 in good health.

This chain uses TRBV19 with TRBJ2-1; 8 positions agree with TRBD1. The V and J ends lost 5 bases and 4 bases, in that order; junction bases with no gene match: 7. The germline V gene encodes CDR1 LNHDA and CDR2 SQIVND (reference sequence). This CDR3 spans 15 amino acids. The CDR3 nucleotides read TGTGCCAGTAGTGGACAGGGTGTTGTTTACAATGAGCAGTTCTTC. It encodes CASSGQGVVYNEQFF.

The chain combines TRBV28 with TRBJ2-7; 9 bases agree with TRBD1. The germline gives CDR1 MDHEN, CDR2 SYDVKM. The CDR3 spans 15 residues. The V segment lost 6 bases and the J segment 3 bases; nucleotides outside the gene matches: 9. This CDR3 reads CASRPPGTGHYEQYF. As DNA, the CDR3 is TGTGCCAGCAGACCCCCCGGGACAGGGCACTACGAGCAGTACTTC.